The sequence of this T cell receptor beta chain was determined in a study of cytomegalovirus exposure and HLA in healthy donors. Study-wide results and limits: A reported reduction in N-insertions relative to the 666-donor mean was seen in an Asian-associated ancestry cluster in a later analysis. Productive status was seen about 90% or about 30% of the time for most TCR beta V segments in an earlier analysis.

As regards this clone: Its antigen is as yet unknown.

CDR1 and CDR2 from the germline V gene are MNHEY and SVGAGI. The CDR3 extends over 14 amino acids. The ends lost 5 bases at V and 8 bases at J; junction bases unmatched: 7. PCR used 60 Vbeta primers and 13 Jbeta primers. Sequencing used immunoSEQ multiplex PCR; TCRdb keeps in-frame clones, though not all of them. The data hold 130,000 to 150,000 clones, with 78% observed a single time. The receptor was isolated from a male donor in good health and CMV-seronegative. The sequenced material came from PBMCs. The chain is built from TRBV6-5 and TRBJ2-1; TRBD1 matches 9 bases. CDR3 residues: CASSRDRVSHEQFF. CDR3 nucleotide sequence: TGTGCCAGCAGTCGGGACAGGGTATCTCATGAGCAGTTCTTC.